The clone carrying this T cell receptor beta chain has only one observation. CDR3 length: 15 residues. The germline V gene has CDR1 SGHTA and CDR2 FQGNSA. Trimming stripped 5 bases from V and 2 bases from J, with 16 bases between. The sample belongs to a study of shared T cell receptors in the human thymus. Produced via immunoSEQ multiplex PCR; TCRdb's table is partial and in-frame only. The profile covers about 660,000 clones, with around 89% appearing a single time and around 0.0099% taken by the ten largest. These sequences were also reported in another study, on human thymus T cells. Per that study: Healthy Finnish infants undergoing corrective surgery for congenital heart defects were used as donors. In corrective heart surgery, resections were taken, and these provided the thymus tissue. Across thymic and blood repertoires, the usage of V and J genes appeared to be biased.

The receptor was derived from a boy less than two years old with a congenital heart defect. The sequenced sample consisted of thymocytes. The J gene is TRBJ2-7, the V gene TRBV7-2; maybe TRBD2 (5 bases). The CDR3 protein is CASSPPASGAYEQYF. The CDR3 DNA sequence: TGTGCCAGCAGCCCCCCCGCAAGCGGAGCCTACGAGCAGTACTTC.